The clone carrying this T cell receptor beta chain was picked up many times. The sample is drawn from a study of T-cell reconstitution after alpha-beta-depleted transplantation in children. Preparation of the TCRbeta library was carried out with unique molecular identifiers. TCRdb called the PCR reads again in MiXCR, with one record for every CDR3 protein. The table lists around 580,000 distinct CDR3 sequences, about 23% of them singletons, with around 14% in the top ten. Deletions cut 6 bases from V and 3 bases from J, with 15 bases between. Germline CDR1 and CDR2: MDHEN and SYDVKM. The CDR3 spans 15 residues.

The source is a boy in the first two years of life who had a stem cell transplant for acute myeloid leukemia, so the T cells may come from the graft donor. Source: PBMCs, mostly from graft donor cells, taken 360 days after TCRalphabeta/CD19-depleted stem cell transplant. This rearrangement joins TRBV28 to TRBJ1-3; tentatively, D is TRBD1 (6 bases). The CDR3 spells CASSLRGQLGNTIYF. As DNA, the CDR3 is TGTGCCAGCAGCCTAAGAGGACAGCTTGGAAACACCATATATTTT.